This entry lists 3 T cell receptor beta chains sequenced from one sample in a study of T cells in Graves' hyperthyroidism and ophthalmopathy. Amplification targeted TCR beta CDR3 regions from RNA transcripts. The TCR CDR3 was amplified in a first-round RT-PCR using the HTBI primer set. In TCRdb, the multiplex PCR reads were re-called with MiXCR into one record per CDR3 protein. The repertoire holds a few hundred thousand distinct CDR3 sequences, with around 13% as singletons. The sequencing input was blood. The source of these receptors is a woman aged 18-30 years with Graves' hyperthyroidism.

At least ten counts were recorded for this clonotype. The chain uses TRBV7-3 and TRBJ2-1, with D possibly called TRBD1 or TRBD2 (5 bases each). The V end lost 0 bases, the J end lost 8 bases, and 14 bases lay between the germline ends. CDR3 size: 15 residues. The germline gives CDR1 SGHTA, CDR2 FQGTGA. CDR3 protein: CASSLTGQRGDEQFF. The CDR3 DNA sequence: TGTGCCAGCAGCTTAACGGGCCAAAGGGGAGATGAGCAGTTCTTC.

This clonotype was detected a few times. This chain connects TRBV5-8 to TRBJ2-1; D is tentatively TRBD1 or TRBD2 (5 bases each). V gave up 2 bases and J gave up 9 bases, with 21 bases separating them. The CDR3 totals 16 residues. Germline V gene lookup returns CDR1 SGHTS and CDR2 YDEGEE. Here the CDR3 DNA reads TGTGCCAGCAGCTTCTCCGGATCTACGGGACGGCGTGAGCAGTTCTTC. This sequence encodes CASSFSGSTGRREQFF.

The CDR3 region is CSARDFRGLSNEQFF. Here the CDR3 DNA reads TGCAGTGCTAGAGATTTCAGGGGGCTCAGTAATGAGCAGTTCTTC. The V and J genes are TRBV20-1 and TRBJ2-1; 8 bases map to TRBD1. The V and J ends lost 0 bases and 7 bases, in that order; junction bases with no gene match: 8. The CDR3 length is 15 residues. CDR1 and CDR2 from the germline V gene are DFQATT and SNEGSKA (reference sequence).